This T cell receptor beta chain is drawn from a study of T cell repertoires in cytomegalovirus infection. V was trimmed by 4 bases and J by 5 bases, leaving 28 bases between them. The length of the CDR3 is 19 residues. Looked up from germline, CDR1 is SGHDT and CDR2 is YYEEEE. This clonotype has ten or more counts. TCRdb passed the reads through MiXCR, listing each CDR3 protein once. The repertoire includes 450,000 to 600,000 distinct CDR3 sequences, roughly 10% of them detected once, and approximately 10% sits in the top ten. The V and J genes are TRBV5-6 and TRBJ2-1; TRBD1 is a possible D gene (6 bases). The source material was PBMCs. The receptor was isolated from a human donor in good health (CMV status not recorded). Some clones in this sample may be carry-over from other donors' samples. CDR3 DNA sequence: TGTGCCAGCAGCCCGCTATTTACATACAGGGCGAATTTAGACAATGAGCAGTTCTTC. Translated, it gives CASSPLFTYRANLDNEQFF.